The clone carrying this T cell receptor (beta chain) was detected a few times. The authors prepared the TCRbeta library with unique molecular identifiers. TCRdb reprocessed the PCR reads via MiXCR and lists one record per CDR3 protein. The sample carries about 500,000 distinct CDR3 sequences, roughly 33% recorded once. The CDR3 runs to 16 residues. The V gene end was trimmed by 2 bases and the J gene end by 3 bases; junction bases not matched to a gene: 7. CDR1 and CDR2 from the germline V gene are MDHEN and SYDVKM. The data originate from a study of T-cell reconstitution after alpha-beta-depleted transplantation in children.

The source is a human donor who donated a stem cell graft to a child with aplastic anemia. Here the sequenced sample was PBMCs from the stem cell graft donor, taken from the stem cell graft. The chain recombines TRBV28 with TRBJ2-1; 7 bases line up with TRBD1. This CDR3 reads CASSLEGAQIYNEQFF. In DNA, the CDR3 is TGTGCCAGCAGTTTAGAGGGGGCCCAAATCTACAATGAGCAGTTCTTC.